The source of this T cell receptor (beta chain) is a study of PD-L1 blockade in urothelial cancer (dated by TCRdb to 2016 to 2017). With respect to the entire study: All patients started therapy in the mid-2010s and received atezolizumab 1,200 mg intravenously every 3 weeks. About 85% of the roughly 29 patients were identified as males with urothelial cancer of bladder origin, and a prior smoking history was reported by 18 of 29 patients. An ECOG performance status of 0 or 1 was recorded for the patients, and 0 to 3 prior chemotherapy regimens had been received by the patients. Blood samples were analyzed at 3 weeks after treatment start (second dose) and at 6 weeks after treatment start. Blood samples gave median yields of approximately 130,000 T cells and 65,000 to 85,000 unique TCRs, along with a median clonality of around 0.08. Around 30 patients had pretreatment blood TCR-seq, around 25 had at least one posttreatment blood collection, and around 25 had tumor TCR-seq. In the same patients who had TCR sequencing, pretreatment tumors also underwent whole exome sequencing and RNA sequencing. Durable clinical benefit was achieved by nine patients and was not achieved by 20 patients. Pretreatment tumor samples, along with matched peripheral blood serially collected before and after atezolizumab treatment, were subjected to TCR sequencing. Durable clinical benefit meant progression-free survival longer than 6 months, and TCR features were also tested against progression-free and overall survival. The study was an exploratory multi-omic analysis of somatic, immune and clinical correlates of response to PD-L1 blockade with atezolizumab in urothelial cancer.

The research as a whole found: Improved progression-free and overall survival was found to be associated with pretreatment peripheral blood TCR clonality below the median. Because the sample size was small (n = 29) and many of the analyses were exploratory, the results are meant to be hypothesis-generating. Patients with durable benefit showed greater expansion of tumor-associated TCR clones in peripheral blood 3 weeks after starting treatment (n of about 20, p = 0.022).

To estimate absolute template abundance from read counts, synthetic TCR analog templates were spiked into each PCR. TCRbeta CDR3 regions were amplified from genomic DNA with bias-controlled V and J gene primers using the immunoSEQ assay. Sequencing of rearranged TCRbeta segments was performed at approximately 20X coverage. The published analysis was carried out like this. Clustering was used to correct sequencing errors, and CDR3s were annotated against IMGT to assign V, D and J genes. Out-of-frame and stop-codon sequences were excluded, and only productive TCRbeta rearrangements were used in downstream analyses. Clonality was computed as one minus Shannon entropy normalized by the log of the number of unique productive sequences. Clones differing between time points or between blood and tumor were identified by Fisher's exact test with Benjamini-Hochberg correction at adjusted p below 0.01. Held by TCRdb, this immuneACCESS table contains in-frame sequences only and omits some clones. Under half of the omission traces to an unresolved V gene where checked; the cause of the rest is unknown. V and J calls and clone size follow that table, whereas D and trimming were derived from the DNA. Across this sample there are 55,000 to 70,000 clones, with roughly 82% seen only once. Together, the top ten hold 3.5% to 5.5% of the sample.

About this clone itself: The antigen it recognizes is unknown. No much larger clone is present one base from it, and per-base qualities are unavailable.

CDR1 and CDR2 (MNHEY, SMNVEV) derive from the germline V gene (reference sequence). A distance of 9 bases separates the germline ends of V and J, which lose 6 bases and 1 base respectively. Spanning cysteine to phenylalanine, the CDR3 consists of 13 amino acids. The entry retains the CDR3 DNA only, 39 bases that are in frame from base 1. A cohort of 25 to 30 patients with locally advanced or metastatic urothelial carcinoma, treated at Memorial Sloan Kettering on a trial protocol, was included. Peripheral blood mononuclear cells were collected from each patient pretreatment and during treatment, giving between 1 and 8 total time points per patient. The Qiagen DNeasy Blood extraction kit was used to purify genomic DNA from total PBMCs and tumor samples. PBMCs were collected pretreatment and during treatment, and were isolated and stored as previously described.

This receptor was taken from a man between 65 and 85 years old with urothelial cancer. The starting material was PBMCs, obtained around atezolizumab (anti-PD-L1) treatment. This receptor chain uses TRBV27 and TRBJ1-1, and possibly TRBD1, on 6 matching bases. In nucleotides, the sequence is TGTGCCAGCAGCCGGACAGCGAACACTGAAGCTTTCTTT. This codes for CASSRTANTEAFF.